This note documents a single T cell receptor beta chain sequence. The repertoire was sequenced with immunoSEQ multiplex PCR; TCRdb's copy has only in-frame clones and lacks some. This sample has roughly 60,000 clones, with 80% to 95% found just once. The CDR3 sequence is 16 residues long. V lost 3 bases, J lost 1 base, and 15 bases lay in between. Per the germline V gene, CDR1 is KGHSH and CDR2 is LQKENI. The data were taken from a study of technical replicates of blood from a few donors. The clonotype comes from a human donor in good health. Some clones in this sample may be carry-over from other donors' samples. The source material was PBMCs. The chain joins TRBV18 to TRBJ1-1; a weak D match, TRBD1 (6 bases). The CDR3 DNA follows: TGTGCCAGCTCACCCAGTAGAGGGACACAGAACACTGAAGCTTTCTTT. This encodes CASSPSRGTQNTEAFF.